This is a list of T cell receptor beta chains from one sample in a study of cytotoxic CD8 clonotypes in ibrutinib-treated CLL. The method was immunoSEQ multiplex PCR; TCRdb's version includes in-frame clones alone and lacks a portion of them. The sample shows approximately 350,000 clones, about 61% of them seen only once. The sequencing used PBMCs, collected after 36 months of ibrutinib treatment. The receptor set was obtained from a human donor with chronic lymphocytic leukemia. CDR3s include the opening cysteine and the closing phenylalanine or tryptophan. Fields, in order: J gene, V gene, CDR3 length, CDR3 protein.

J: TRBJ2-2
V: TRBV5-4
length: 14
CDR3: CASKEGPNTGELFF

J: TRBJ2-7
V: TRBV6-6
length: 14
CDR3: CASRLAGEAYEQYF

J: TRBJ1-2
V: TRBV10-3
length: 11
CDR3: CAIGTGVGYTF

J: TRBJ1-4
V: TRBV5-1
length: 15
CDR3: CASSPLGHGNEKLFF

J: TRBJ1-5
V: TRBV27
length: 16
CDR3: CASRPSGAGSNQPQHF

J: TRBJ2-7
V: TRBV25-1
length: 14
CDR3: CASQRGQGPYEQYF

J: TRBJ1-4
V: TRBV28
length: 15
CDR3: CASSLEVQLNEKLFF

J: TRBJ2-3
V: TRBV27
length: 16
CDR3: CASSPRSGYRTDTQYF

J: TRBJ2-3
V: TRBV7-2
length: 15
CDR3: CATKREAGGTDTQYF

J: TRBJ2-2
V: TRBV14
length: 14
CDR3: CASSQATVWGELFF

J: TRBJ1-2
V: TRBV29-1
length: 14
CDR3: CSVEGDTPNYGYTF

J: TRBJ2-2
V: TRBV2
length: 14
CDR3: CASRGGKNTGELFF

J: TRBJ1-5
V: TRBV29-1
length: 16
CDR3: CSVEVEGTGRGQPQHF

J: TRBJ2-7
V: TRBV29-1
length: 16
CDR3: CSVEAATSGGSYEQYF

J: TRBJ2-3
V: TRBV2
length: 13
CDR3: CASSGGVTDTQYF

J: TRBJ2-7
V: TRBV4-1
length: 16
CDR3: CASSQGWGRAWDEQYF

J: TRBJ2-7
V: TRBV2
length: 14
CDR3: CASSPRDRAHEQYF

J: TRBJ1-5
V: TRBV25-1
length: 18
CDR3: CASSSDRDGPYSNQPQHF

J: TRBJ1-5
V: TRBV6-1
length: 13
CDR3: CASVHNSNQPQHF

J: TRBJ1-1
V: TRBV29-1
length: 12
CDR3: CSGGTVNTEAFF

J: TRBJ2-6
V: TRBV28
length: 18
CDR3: CASSLGAGGLSGANVLTF

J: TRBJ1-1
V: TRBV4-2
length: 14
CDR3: CASSQEQGYTEAFF

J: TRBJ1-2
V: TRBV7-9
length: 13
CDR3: CASSPRDIYGYTF

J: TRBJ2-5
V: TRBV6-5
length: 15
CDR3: CASSYQGGERETQYF

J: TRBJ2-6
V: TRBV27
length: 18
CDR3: CASSFRGPTFSGANVLTF

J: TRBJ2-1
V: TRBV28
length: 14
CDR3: CASSFGGNYNEQFF

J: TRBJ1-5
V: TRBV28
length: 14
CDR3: CASSFGQGDQPQHF

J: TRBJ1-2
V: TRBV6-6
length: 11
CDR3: CASSAGLGYTF

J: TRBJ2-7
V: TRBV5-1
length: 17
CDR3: CASSFTPGTGAHYEQYF

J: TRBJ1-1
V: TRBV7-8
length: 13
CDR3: CASSLLVSTEAFF

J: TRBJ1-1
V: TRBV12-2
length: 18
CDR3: CASRLGFRDREENTEAFF

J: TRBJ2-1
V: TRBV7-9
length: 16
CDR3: CATSPRRQGNDNEQFF

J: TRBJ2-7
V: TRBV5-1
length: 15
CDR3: CASSLAASGIYEQYF

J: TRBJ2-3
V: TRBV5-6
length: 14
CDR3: CASSSSRGTDTQYF

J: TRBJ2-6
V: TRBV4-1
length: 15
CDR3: CASSPPGSGANVLTF

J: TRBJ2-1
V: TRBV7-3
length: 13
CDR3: CASSPHLHNEQFF

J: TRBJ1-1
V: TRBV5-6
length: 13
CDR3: CATQQGGFAEAFF

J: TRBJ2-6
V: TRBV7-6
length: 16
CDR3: CASSWGPLSGANVLTF

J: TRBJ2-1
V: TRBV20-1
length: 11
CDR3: CSDPSPNEQFF

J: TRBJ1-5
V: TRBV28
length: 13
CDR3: CASSGGGPLPQHF

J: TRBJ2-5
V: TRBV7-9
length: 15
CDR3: CASSLEATYQETQYF

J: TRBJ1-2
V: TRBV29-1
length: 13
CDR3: CSVSGQANYGYTF

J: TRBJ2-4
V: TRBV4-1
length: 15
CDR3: CASSQDHSGGDIQYF